Listed below are T cell receptor beta chains from one sample, sequenced in a study of molecular identifiers for immune sequencing clone quantification. TCRdb re-analysed the PCR reads in MiXCR, keeping a single row per CDR3 protein. The repertoire holds tens of thousands of distinct CDR3 sequences, with 15% to 20% as singletons. The material sequenced was naive CD8+ T cells from blood, with Jurkat cell RNA spiked in. The receptors originated from a human donor in good health. Some libraries in this study had Jurkat cell RNA spiked in. The CDR3 runs from the conserved cysteine through the conserved F or W. Each record gives: D gene, V gene, clone size, J gene, CDR3 DNA, CDR3 protein. D genes are given only for firm matches. Where a row states a size, it is once, few, many or the class of an expanded clone; other rows omit it.

d_gene: TRBD2; v_gene: TRBV29-1; abundance: many; j_gene: TRBJ2-7; CDR3nt: TGCAGCGTTGCCGGGGGGTACTCCTACGAGCAGTACTTC; CDR3aa: CSVAGGYSYEQYF
d_gene: .; v_gene: TRBV27; abundance: few; j_gene: TRBJ2-3; CDR3nt: TGTGCCAGCAGTTTATTGACGGTGGATACGCAGTATTTT; CDR3aa: CASSLLTVDTQYF
d_gene: TRBD2; v_gene: TRBV20-1; abundance: many; j_gene: TRBJ2-7; CDR3nt: TGCAGTGCCGACGTTGGCGGGAGCTCCTACGAGCAGTACTTC; CDR3aa: CSADVGGSSYEQYF
d_gene: TRBD2; v_gene: TRBV19; abundance: many; j_gene: TRBJ2-7; CDR3nt: TGTGCCAGTAGCATAGCGGGGGGCTCCTACGAGCAGTACTTC; CDR3aa: CASSIAGGSYEQYF
d_gene: TRBD2; v_gene: TRBV7-8; abundance: many; j_gene: TRBJ2-5; CDR3nt: TGTGCCAGCAGGTCGGGGGGAGAAGAGACCCAGTACTTC; CDR3aa: CASRSGGEETQYF
d_gene: TRBD2; v_gene: TRBV19; abundance: few; j_gene: TRBJ2-1; CDR3nt: TGTGCCAGTAGCCGACTAGCGGGAACCTACAATGAGCAGTTCTTC; CDR3aa: CASSRLAGTYNEQFF
d_gene: .; v_gene: TRBV28; abundance: .; j_gene: TRBJ1-6; CDR3nt: TGTGCCAGCAGCACCTACAGGTTCAGCTCCTATAATTCACCCCTCCACTTT; CDR3aa: CASSTYRFSSYNSPLHF
d_gene: .; v_gene: TRBV4-1; abundance: many; j_gene: TRBJ2-1; CDR3nt: TGCGCCAGCAGCCAAGAGGTGGAGGACACCTACAATGAGCAGTTCTTC; CDR3aa: CASSQEVEDTYNEQFF
d_gene: .; v_gene: TRBV29-1; abundance: many; j_gene: TRBJ2-7; CDR3nt: TGCAGCGTTCGTTGGGGTACCCGCTACGAGCAGTACTTC; CDR3aa: CSVRWGTRYEQYF
d_gene: .; v_gene: TRBV5-4; abundance: .; j_gene: TRBJ1-6; CDR3nt: TGTGCCAGAAGCTCCTGGCTCAATTCACCCCTCCACTTT; CDR3aa: CARSSWLNSPLHF
d_gene: .; v_gene: TRBV7-2; abundance: many; j_gene: TRBJ2-3; CDR3nt: TGTGCCAGCAGCGCAACGTGGGGCCCAACAGATACGCAGTATTTT; CDR3aa: CASSATWGPTDTQYF
d_gene: .; v_gene: TRBV27; abundance: many; j_gene: TRBJ1-1; CDR3nt: TGTGCCAGCAGTCCTAAGGGGAGGTTCGTCAGCACTGAAGCTTTCTTT; CDR3aa: CASSPKGRFVSTEAFF
d_gene: TRBD2; v_gene: TRBV4-1; abundance: .; j_gene: TRBJ2-1; CDR3nt: TGCGCCAGCAGCCAACCAGGACTAGCGGTCTCCTACAATGAGCAGTTCTTC; CDR3aa: CASSQPGLAVSYNEQFF
d_gene: .; v_gene: TRBV9; abundance: many; j_gene: TRBJ2-7; CDR3nt: TGTGCCAGCAGCGTAGATGGGGTTGAGGGTTACGAGCAGTACTTC; CDR3aa: CASSVDGVEGYEQYF
d_gene: .; v_gene: TRBV4-3; abundance: few; j_gene: TRBJ1-5; CDR3nt: TGCGCCAGCAGCCAAGACCGGGACCGAAATCAGCCCCAGCATTTT; CDR3aa: CASSQDRDRNQPQHF
d_gene: .; v_gene: TRBV12-3/TRBV12-4; abundance: many; j_gene: TRBJ1-4; CDR3nt: TGTGCCAGCAGTCACACTCCGGGACCGGATAATGAAAAACTGTTTTTT; CDR3aa: CASSHTPGPDNEKLFF
d_gene: TRBD1; v_gene: TRBV6-2/TRBV6-3; abundance: many; j_gene: TRBJ1-1; CDR3nt: TGTGCCAGCAGTTCTCGCGGGACAGGGGGCAGAAGCGGATGGGGCACTGAAGCTTTCTTT; CDR3aa: CASSSRGTGGRSGWGTEAFF
d_gene: .; v_gene: TRBV3-1; abundance: few; j_gene: TRBJ2-5; CDR3nt: TGTGCCAGCAGCCAAGAGCGGAGGGAAGAGACCCAGTACTTC; CDR3aa: CASSQERREETQYF
d_gene: TRBD1; v_gene: TRBV6-1; abundance: many; j_gene: TRBJ1-5; CDR3nt: TGTGCCAGCAGTGGGACAGGGTTTAATCAGCCCCAGCATTTT; CDR3aa: CASSGTGFNQPQHF
d_gene: .; v_gene: TRBV7-9; abundance: .; j_gene: TRBJ1-1; CDR3nt: TGTGCCAGCGGCTCCCCACACGGAGTGAACACTGAAGCTTTCTTT; CDR3aa: CASGSPHGVNTEAFF
d_gene: .; v_gene: TRBV28; abundance: .; j_gene: TRBJ2-7; CDR3nt: TGTGCCAGCAGTTTATCACAGGGTGGAAACGAGCAGTACTTC; CDR3aa: CASSLSQGGNEQYF
d_gene: TRBD2; v_gene: TRBV7-9; abundance: few; j_gene: TRBJ2-1; CDR3nt: TGTGCCAGCAGCACCCAGTTGGGGAGGGGCAAAGGTTACAATGAGCAGTTCTTC; CDR3aa: CASSTQLGRGKGYNEQFF
d_gene: .; v_gene: TRBV27; abundance: .; j_gene: TRBJ2-3; CDR3nt: TGTGCCAGCAGTTTATGGCCTCCTGGTAGCACAAGTACGCAGTATTTT; CDR3aa: CASSLWPPGSTSTQYF
d_gene: TRBD2; v_gene: TRBV19; abundance: many; j_gene: TRBJ2-1; CDR3nt: TGTGCCAGTAGCATGACTAGCGGCCTATACAATGAGCAGTTCTTC; CDR3aa: CASSMTSGLYNEQFF
d_gene: TRBD2; v_gene: TRBV5-5; abundance: many; j_gene: TRBJ2-7; CDR3nt: TGTGCCAGCAGTCCCCGGGGGGACTACGAGCAGTACTTC; CDR3aa: CASSPRGDYEQYF
d_gene: TRBD2; v_gene: TRBV30; abundance: many; j_gene: TRBJ2-7; CDR3nt: TGTGCCTGGAGTTCGCTAGCGGGGTTCTACGAGCAGTACTTC; CDR3aa: CAWSSLAGFYEQYF
d_gene: TRBD1; v_gene: TRBV4-1; abundance: many; j_gene: TRBJ2-7; CDR3nt: TGCGCCAGCAGCCCAACGACCGGGACAGGGACCTACGAGCAGTACTTC; CDR3aa: CASSPTTGTGTYEQYF
d_gene: .; v_gene: TRBV2; abundance: many; j_gene: TRBJ2-7; CDR3nt: TGTGCCAGCAGTGAATGGGCGAGCTCCGACGAGCAGTACTTC; CDR3aa: CASSEWASSDEQYF
d_gene: .; v_gene: TRBV7-9; abundance: few; j_gene: TRBJ1-6; CDR3nt: TGTGCCAGCAGCTTAGATCCCCGGAATTCCTATAATTCACCCCTCCACTTT; CDR3aa: CASSLDPRNSYNSPLHF
d_gene: .; v_gene: TRBV9; abundance: .; j_gene: TRBJ2-7; CDR3nt: TGTGCCAGCAGCGTGTACGCCCTGCCCTACGAGCAGTACTTC; CDR3aa: CASSVYALPYEQYF
d_gene: TRBD2; v_gene: TRBV28; abundance: many; j_gene: TRBJ2-3; CDR3nt: TGTGCCAGCAGTTTAAAAGCGGGAGTGGTGGATACGCAGTATTTT; CDR3aa: CASSLKAGVVDTQYF
d_gene: .; v_gene: TRBV11-2; abundance: .; j_gene: TRBJ2-7; CDR3nt: TGTGCCAGCAGCTTTAACGAGGTATACTACGAGCAGTACTTC; CDR3aa: CASSFNEVYYEQYF
d_gene: .; v_gene: TRBV5-4; abundance: .; j_gene: TRBJ2-5; CDR3nt: TGTGCCAGCAGCCAGGGCAGCCAAGAGACCCAGTACTTC; CDR3aa: CASSQGSQETQYF
d_gene: .; v_gene: TRBV6-4; abundance: many; j_gene: TRBJ1-3; CDR3nt: TGTGCCAGCAGTCCGACAGGACTAAGCTCTGGAAACACCATATATTTT; CDR3aa: CASSPTGLSSGNTIYF
d_gene: .; v_gene: TRBV28; abundance: many; j_gene: TRBJ2-3; CDR3nt: TGTGCCAGCAGTCTAAGACGACAGGTTGGGAGCACAGATACGCAGTATTTT; CDR3aa: CASSLRRQVGSTDTQYF
d_gene: .; v_gene: TRBV6-5; abundance: few; j_gene: TRBJ2-1; CDR3nt: TGTGCCAGCAGTTACTTCCTGAGCTCCTACAGTGAGCAGTTCTTC; CDR3aa: CASSYFLSSYSEQFF
d_gene: .; v_gene: TRBV6-2/TRBV6-3; abundance: many; j_gene: TRBJ2-3; CDR3nt: TGTGCCAGCAGTTACCTATCCGGCACAGATACGCAGTATTTT; CDR3aa: CASSYLSGTDTQYF
d_gene: .; v_gene: TRBV28; abundance: many; j_gene: TRBJ1-1; CDR3nt: TGTGCCAGCAGTTTGTGGACAGCAAAGAACACTGAAGCTTTCTTT; CDR3aa: CASSLWTAKNTEAFF
d_gene: .; v_gene: TRBV20-1; abundance: many; j_gene: TRBJ1-1; CDR3nt: TGCAGTGCTAGAGATTGGGAGACGAACACTGAAGCTTTCTTT; CDR3aa: CSARDWETNTEAFF
d_gene: TRBD1; v_gene: TRBV10-3; abundance: .; j_gene: TRBJ2-7; CDR3nt: TGTGCCACCCAGGTTGGCAGGGGGTTACACGAGCAGTACTTC; CDR3aa: CATQVGRGLHEQYF